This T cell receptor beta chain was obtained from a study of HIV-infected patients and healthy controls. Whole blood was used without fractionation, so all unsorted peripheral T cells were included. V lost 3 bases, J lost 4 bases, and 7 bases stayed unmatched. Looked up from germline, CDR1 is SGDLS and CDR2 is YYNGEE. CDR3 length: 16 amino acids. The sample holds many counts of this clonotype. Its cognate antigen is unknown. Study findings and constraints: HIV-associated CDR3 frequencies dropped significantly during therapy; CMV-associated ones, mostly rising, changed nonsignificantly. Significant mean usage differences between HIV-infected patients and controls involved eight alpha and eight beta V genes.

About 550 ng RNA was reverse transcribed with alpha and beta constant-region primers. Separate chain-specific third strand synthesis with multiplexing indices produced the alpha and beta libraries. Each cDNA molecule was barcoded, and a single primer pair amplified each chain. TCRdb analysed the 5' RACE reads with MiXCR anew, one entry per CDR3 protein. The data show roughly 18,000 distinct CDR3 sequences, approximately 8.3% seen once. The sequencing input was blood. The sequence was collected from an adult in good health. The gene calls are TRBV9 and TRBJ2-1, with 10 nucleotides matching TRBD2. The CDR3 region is CASSEGAGGNYNEQFF. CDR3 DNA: TGTGCCAGCAGCGAGGGAGCGGGAGGGAATTACAATGAGCAGTTCTTC.